This T cell receptor (beta chain) was obtained from a study of vaccination and CD4 T cells after COVID-19. An Oncomine TCR Beta short-read assay was used to sequence the DNA from cultured CD4+ T cells. One entry per CDR3 protein results from TCRdb running MiXCR on the PCR reads. The data hold some 14,000 distinct CDR3 sequences, with about 50% observed a single time. In its sample, this clonotype was seen once. The target antigen is unknown. Regarding treatment: roughly nine-day PBMC culture with coronavirus spike peptide pools or control peptides (ViraFEST assay). With peptide pools, ViraFEST first expanded antigen-specific T cells and afterwards sequenced their TCRs. Around 2 million PBMCs per well were cultured with 10 IU/ml IL-2 and roughly 10 ug/ml peptide pools. The material sequenced was CD4+ T cells from blood, cultured in vitro, taken before SARS-CoV-2 vaccination. The receptor's source is a human donor who had recovered from COVID-19.

As DNA, the CDR3 is TGTGCCAGCAGTTACGTACCAGTAGTCGCCACCGGGGAGCTGTTTTTT. It codes for CASSYVPVVATGELFF. V usage is TRBV6-5 and J usage is TRBJ2-2; D is uncertain. V dropped 2 bases and J dropped 4 bases, with 14 bases sitting between them. This CDR3 comprises 16 residues. Per germline, CDR1 MNHEY and CDR2 SVGAGI.